This T cell receptor (beta chain) was retrieved from a study of technical replicates of blood from a handful of donors. Repertoires were generated with immunoSEQ multiplex PCR, while TCRdb's copy carries only in-frame clones and drops some. The table has some 80,000 clones, 91% seen once. This CDR3 has 13 residues. Germline V gene lookup returns CDR1 SGHTA and CDR2 FQGTGA. V lost 2 bases, J lost 6 bases, and 7 bases lay in between. The source of this sequence is a human donor in good health. The V gene is TRBV7-3, the J gene TRBJ2-2, with D possibly matching TRBD1 (5 bases). The specimen was T cells isolated from PBMCs. The chain's CDR3 is CASSLSGPGELFF. The CDR3 region has the DNA TGTGCCAGCAGCTTATCAGGGCCCGGGGAGCTGTTTTTT.